Listed below are T cell receptor beta chains from one sample, sequenced in a study of response to subunit inactivated influenza vaccine. One entry per CDR3 protein, called by TCRdb with MiXCR from the RT-PCR reads. Of around 530,000 distinct CDR3 sequences in the sample, roughly 10% were seen once. Source: PBMCs from blood, taken on the day of vaccination. All receptors derive from a man aged 50-60 years who received an inactivated influenza vaccine. Both conserved end residues are part of each CDR3. Fields, in order: J gene, V gene, CDR3 length, D gene, clone size, CDR3 DNA, CDR3 protein. The D gene is left open where the match is weak. Expanded clones are given a class, and other clones once, few, many or no size at all.

TRBJ2-7,TRBV3-1,16,.,many,TGTGCCAGCAGCCAAACCCCGGGGTCAGAAGCCTACGAGCAGTACTTC,CASSQTPGSEAYEQYF
TRBJ2-7,TRBV5-6,14,.,few,TGTGCCAGCAGCTTTTTGACACGAGACTACGAGCAGTACTTC,CASSFLTRDYEQYF
TRBJ2-2,TRBV10-3,15,.,.,TGTGCCATCAGTGCGCCTAGCGTGAGCACCGGGGAGCTGTTTTTT,CAISAPSVSTGELFF
TRBJ2-3,TRBV10-3,13,.,.,TGTGCCATCAGTGATGAAATCAGGGGTACGCAGTATTTT,CAISDEIRGTQYF
TRBJ2-5,TRBV5-1,15,.,few,TGCGCCAGCAGGCGGTTGGCCCAGTACCAAGAGACCCAGTACTTC,CASRRLAQYQETQYF
TRBJ1-5,TRBV20-1,17,.,many,TGCAGTGCTAGTGTGGTGTCAGGGGCTTCTAGCAATCAGCCCCAGCATTTT,CSASVVSGASSNQPQHF
TRBJ1-5,TRBV4-3,14,TRBD1,many,TGCGCCAGCAGCCAGGACAGGGGGGATCAGCCCCAGCATTTT,CASSQDRGDQPQHF
TRBJ2-2,TRBV5-1,16,.,many,TGCGCCAGCAGCCATGGGGGGGCGAAGGCCACCGGGGAGCTGTTTTTT,CASSHGGAKATGELFF
TRBJ2-5,TRBV29-1,12,.,many,TGCAGCGCCGAGGAACAGCTTGGGACCCAGTACTTC,CSAEEQLGTQYF
TRBJ2-7,TRBV2,14,.,many,TGTGCCAGCAGTGTGGGCGGCCGCTCCTACGAGCAGTACTTC,CASSVGGRSYEQYF
TRBJ2-5,TRBV7-2,16,TRBD2,.,TGTGCCAGCAGCTCCTTTAGCGGGAGGGCCCGAGAGACCCAGTACTTC,CASSSFSGRARETQYF
TRBJ1-4,TRBV28,15,.,few,TGTGCCAGCAGTTCCCCGGGCGGGGAGGGTGAAAAACTGTTTTTT,CASSSPGGEGEKLFF
TRBJ2-1,TRBV2,16,.,.,TGTGCCAGCATATTAAGGGGACTCTCAGCCCTTAATGAGCAGTTCTTC,CASILRGLSALNEQFF
TRBJ2-3,TRBV4-1,16,.,few,TGCGCCAGCAGCCAAGATCGGGGAACTAGCACAGATACGCAGTATTTT,CASSQDRGTSTDTQYF
TRBJ2-4,TRBV7-2,14,.,few,TGTGCCAGCAGCTTGGGGGGCGCGGGTAGCATTCAGTACTTC,CASSLGGAGSIQYF
TRBJ2-1,TRBV11-2,15,.,.,TGTGCCAGCAGCCCGCGGAAGGGCGTTGTCAATGAGCAGTTCTTC,CASSPRKGVVNEQFF
TRBJ2-7,TRBV6-6,13,.,.,TGTGCCAGCAGTTTTGCGACTACGTACGAGCAGTACTTC,CASSFATTYEQYF
TRBJ1-5,TRBV4-1,16,.,.,TGCGCCAGCAGCCAAGAGGCAGGTTATAGCAATCAGCCCCAGCATTTT,CASSQEAGYSNQPQHF
TRBJ2-7,TRBV19,13,.,few,TGTGCCAGTAGTCCCGACTACAACTACGAGCAGTACTTC,CASSPDYNYEQYF
TRBJ2-1,TRBV20-1,17,TRBD2,few,TGCAGTGCTAGGATACTAGCGGGGGGGAGCTCCTACAATGAGCAGTTCTTC,CSARILAGGSSYNEQFF
TRBJ1-6,TRBV10-3,15,TRBD1,many,TGTGCCATCAGTGAGTCGACAGGGCTGAATTCACCCCTCCACTTT,CAISESTGLNSPLHF
TRBJ2-2,TRBV14,13,.,few,TGTGCCAGCGCGGCGCTTTTCACCGGGGAGCTGTTTTTT,CASAALFTGELFF
TRBJ2-3,TRBV7-2,15,TRBD2,many,TGTGCCAGCAGCTTAGCTAGCGGGATCGCAGATACGCAGTATTTT,CASSLASGIADTQYF
TRBJ1-1,TRBV7-8,14,.,few,TGTGCCAGCAGCTTAACAGAGGTGAACACTGAAGCTTTCTTT,CASSLTEVNTEAFF
TRBJ2-2,TRBV5-1,16,TRBD2,.,TGCGCCAGCAGCTTGGTCAGCGGGGGCCTAACCGGGGAGCTGTTTTTT,CASSLVSGGLTGELFF
TRBJ2-1,TRBV20-1,17,TRBD2,.,TGCAGTGCTAGAGAAATGCCGGGACTAGCGGTGAACAATGAGCAGTTCTTC,CSAREMPGLAVNNEQFF
TRBJ1-1,TRBV6-1,12,.,few,TGTGCCAGCAGGGTCTGGAACACTGAAGCTTTCTTT,CASRVWNTEAFF
TRBJ2-1,TRBV7-2,14,.,few,TGTGCCAGCAGCTTAATGGGGGCCGGGAATGAGCAGTTCTTC,CASSLMGAGNEQFF
TRBJ1-4,TRBV20-1,14,TRBD1,few,TGCAGTGCTAGGGGGACAGGGGGGAGCGAAAAACTGTTTTTT,CSARGTGGSEKLFF
TRBJ2-7,TRBV18,17,.,few,TGTGCCAGCTCACCACCAATGGGGGGCCTCAGCCTCTACGAGCAGTACTTC,CASSPPMGGLSLYEQYF
TRBJ2-3,TRBV11-2,16,TRBD2,few,TGTGCCAGCAGCTTTTCAGCGGGGGGGCTCACAGATACGCAGTATTTT,CASSFSAGGLTDTQYF
TRBJ2-3,TRBV11-2,13,.,.,TGTGCCAGCAGCTTCAGCAAGGCAGATACGCAGTATTTT,CASSFSKADTQYF
TRBJ2-5,TRBV24-1,13,.,.,TGTGCCACCAGTGACCGGAACGGAGAGACCCAGTACTTC,CATSDRNGETQYF
TRBJ1-4,TRBV24-1,15,.,few,TGTGCCACCAGTGACCCGAGAGGGGCTGGTGAAAAACTGTTTTTT,CATSDPRGAGEKLFF
TRBJ2-7,TRBV28,15,TRBD2,many,TGTGCCAGCAGTAAGACTAGCGGGGGTGCATACGAGCAGTACTTC,CASSKTSGGAYEQYF
TRBJ2-7,TRBV19,12,.,.,TGTGCCAGTAGCTTTACAGAAAACGAGCAGTACTTC,CASSFTENEQYF
TRBJ2-7,TRBV7-9,17,.,.,TGTGCCAGCAGCTTGGTCCCTGGTCTCGTAGGGTCCTACGAGCAGTACTTC,CASSLVPGLVGSYEQYF
TRBJ2-5,TRBV7-2,15,TRBD2,.,TGTGCCAGCAGCCTCGGGACTACGGTACCGGAGACCCAGTACTTC,CASSLGTTVPETQYF
TRBJ2-7,TRBV20-1,14,.,many,TGCAGTGCTAGCCCCGGGGGTTGGTCCTACGAGCAGTACTTC,CSASPGGWSYEQYF
TRBJ2-1,TRBV7-8,16,.,.,TGTGCCAGCAACGCCGATCGGCGGGGGCGAAACAATGAGCAGTTCTTC,CASNADRRGRNNEQFF
TRBJ2-3,TRBV20-1,15,.,.,TGCAGTGTTCCAAGACTGGGCCTAAACACAGATACGCAGTATTTT,CSVPRLGLNTDTQYF
TRBJ1-6,TRBV6-5,13,.,many,TGTGCCAGCAGTTACTCGAGAGATTCACCCCTCCACTTT,CASSYSRDSPLHF
TRBJ2-1,TRBV7-9,14,TRBD1,many,TGTGCCAGCAGCCCGCGGGACAGGGGTAATGAGCAGTTCTTC,CASSPRDRGNEQFF
TRBJ1-1,TRBV5-1,11,.,many,TGCGCCAGCAGCTTGGACAGTGAAGCTTTCTTT,CASSLDSEAFF
TRBJ2-7,TRBV11-2,15,TRBD1,few,TGTGCCAGCAGCTCCCTGCGACAGGGTACCTACGAGCAGTACTTC,CASSSLRQGTYEQYF
TRBJ2-3,TRBV6-2/TRBV6-3,15,.,few,TGTGCCAGCAGCCCCGGTGTCGTGAGGGCAGATACGCAGTATTTT,CASSPGVVRADTQYF
TRBJ1-2,TRBV28,15,.,.,TGTGCCAGCAGTTTAAGGGCAGGACCCAGGGGTGGCTACACCTTC,CASSLRAGPRGGYTF
TRBJ1-2,TRBV7-2,15,TRBD1,.,TGTGCCAGCAGCTTAGGACAGGGAGGTGGCTATGGCTACACCTTC,CASSLGQGGGYGYTF
TRBJ2-2,TRBV20-1,15,TRBD2,few,TGCAGTGCCCCGGCACTAGCGGCACCCACCGGGGAGCTGTTTTTT,CSAPALAAPTGELFF